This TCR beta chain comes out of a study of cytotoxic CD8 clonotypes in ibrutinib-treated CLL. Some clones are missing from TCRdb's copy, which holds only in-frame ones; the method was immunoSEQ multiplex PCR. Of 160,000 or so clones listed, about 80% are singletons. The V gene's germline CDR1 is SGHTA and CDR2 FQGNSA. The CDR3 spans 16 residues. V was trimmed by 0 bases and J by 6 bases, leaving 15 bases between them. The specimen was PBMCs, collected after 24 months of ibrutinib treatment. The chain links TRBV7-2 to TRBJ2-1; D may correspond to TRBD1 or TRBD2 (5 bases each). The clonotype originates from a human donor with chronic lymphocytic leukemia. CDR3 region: CASSLASQGRRNEQFF. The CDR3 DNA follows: TGTGCCAGCAGCTTAGCATCTCAGGGACGTCGCAATGAGCAGTTCTTC. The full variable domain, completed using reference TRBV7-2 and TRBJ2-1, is GAGVSQSPSNKVTEKGKDVELRCDPISGHTALYWYRQSLGQGLEFLIYFQGNSAPDKSGLPSDRFSAERTGGSVSTLTIQRTQQEDSAVYLCASSLASQGRRNEQFFGPGTRLTVL.